This T cell receptor beta chain was identified in a study of shared T cell receptors in the human thymus. The CDR3 runs 21 residues. CDR1 is MDHEN, CDR2 SYDVKM, per germline. Trimming removed 6 bases from V and 3 bases from J; junction bases left unmatched: 23. Generated by immunoSEQ multiplex PCR, the TCRdb table keeps only in-frame clones and is missing some. The table has 600,000 or so clones, around 87% seen once. The data also belong to a second study, concerning human thymus T cells. Per that paper: Resected material from corrective heart surgery provided the thymus tissue analysed. Repertoires sampled from thymus and blood appeared biased in V and J gene usage. Related research examined unrelated individuals and reported that their thymic repertoires overlapped highly.

The source of this sequence is a boy under two years old with a congenital heart defect. Sequenced sample: thymocytes. The gene calls are TRBV28 and TRBJ1-3; TRBD1 agrees at 10 bases. The CDR3 loop is CASSLPNLFPGQGRIGNTIYF. The CDR3 DNA reads TGTGCCAGCAGCTTACCGAATCTCTTTCCGGGACAGGGGAGAATTGGAAACACCATATATTTT.